A selection of T cell receptor beta chains follows, all from one sample in a study of Ad26.COV2.S vaccination and SARS-CoV-2 variants. Method: immunoSEQ multiplex PCR; TCRdb's copy keeps in-frame clones and lacks some. The sample lists about 450,000 clones, roughly 89% occurring once. Material: peripheral blood, obtained in a trial of Ad26.COV2.S vaccine versus placebo. These receptors originate from a person aged 18-65 years who received the Ad26.COV2.S COVID-19 vaccine or a placebo. Each CDR3 is given with its conserved first and last residue. The order of the fields is CDR3 DNA, CDR3 protein, V gene, D gene, J gene, clone size. D genes are given only for firm matches. Size tells how often a clone was seen (once, few, many) or the class of an expanded clone, and some rows leave it out.

CDR3nt: TGTGCCAGCAGAGACAGGTGGAGAAATGGCTACACCTTC; CDR3aa: CASRDRWRNGYTF; v_gene: TRBV28; d_gene: .; j_gene: TRBJ1-2; abundance: .
CDR3nt: TGTGCCAGCAGCCCAAGACAGGGGGCAGCTTCACCCCTCCACTTT; CDR3aa: CASSPRQGAASPLHF; v_gene: TRBV7-2; d_gene: TRBD1; j_gene: TRBJ1-6; abundance: .
CDR3nt: TGTGCCAGCAGCTTAGCGGAGGGACAGGTAAGCACAGATACGCAGTATTTT; CDR3aa: CASSLAEGQVSTDTQYF; v_gene: TRBV11-2; d_gene: TRBD1; j_gene: TRBJ2-3; abundance: .
CDR3nt: TGCAGTGCTAGGGGGCCGGAAAAACTGTTTTTT; CDR3aa: CSARGPEKLFF; v_gene: TRBV20-1; d_gene: .; j_gene: TRBJ1-4; abundance: .
CDR3nt: TGTGCCAGCAGAGGGGTGGAGACCCAGTACTTC; CDR3aa: CASRGVETQYF; v_gene: TRBV11-3; d_gene: .; j_gene: TRBJ2-5; abundance: .
CDR3nt: TGTGCCAGCCGTTGGACCGGGACTAGCTTGTATACGCAGTATTTT; CDR3aa: CASRWTGTSLYTQYF; v_gene: TRBV6-2/TRBV6-3; d_gene: TRBD2; j_gene: TRBJ2-3; abundance: .
CDR3nt: TGTGCCAGCAGTGAAATCCGGGGTTTGGGCAATCAGCCCCAGCATTTT; CDR3aa: CASSEIRGLGNQPQHF; v_gene: TRBV6-1; d_gene: .; j_gene: TRBJ1-5; abundance: .
CDR3nt: TGTGCCAGCTCACCCAACCGGGAGAACACTGAAGCTTTCTTT; CDR3aa: CASSPNRENTEAFF; v_gene: TRBV18; d_gene: .; j_gene: TRBJ1-1; abundance: .
CDR3nt: TGTGCCAGTAGGATCCGGGACAGCTCCTACGAGCAGTACTTC; CDR3aa: CASRIRDSSYEQYF; v_gene: TRBV19; d_gene: TRBD1; j_gene: TRBJ2-7; abundance: .
CDR3nt: TGTGCCACCAGTGATCCGCGAGCGGGGGGCCATAAGCAGTACTTC; CDR3aa: CATSDPRAGGHKQYF; v_gene: TRBV24-1; d_gene: TRBD2; j_gene: TRBJ2-7; abundance: .
CDR3nt: TGTGCCAGCAGTCCTGGCGGGATTAGCAATCAGCCCCAGCATTTT; CDR3aa: CASSPGGISNQPQHF; v_gene: TRBV28; d_gene: .; j_gene: TRBJ1-5; abundance: .
CDR3nt: TGTGCCAGCAGTTTGGGTTTAGCCCCATCCGGTACGCAGTATTTT; CDR3aa: CASSLGLAPSGTQYF; v_gene: TRBV27; d_gene: .; j_gene: TRBJ2-3; abundance: .
CDR3nt: TGCGCCAGCAGCCAGGCCCCGGACGGGATGATCTACGAGCAGTACTTC; CDR3aa: CASSQAPDGMIYEQYF; v_gene: TRBV4-3; d_gene: .; j_gene: TRBJ2-7; abundance: .
CDR3nt: TGTGCCAGCAGTTACTCTACCCACGAGCAGTACTTC; CDR3aa: CASSYSTHEQYF; v_gene: TRBV6-6; d_gene: .; j_gene: TRBJ2-7; abundance: .
CDR3nt: TGTGCCAGCAGCTTAGCGTTCGAGCAGTACTTC; CDR3aa: CASSLAFEQYF; v_gene: TRBV7-2; d_gene: .; j_gene: TRBJ2-7; abundance: .
CDR3nt: TGTGCCAGCAGCCCGTTTTTACAGGGAGCGTGGGCCAACGTCCTGACTTTC; CDR3aa: CASSPFLQGAWANVLTF; v_gene: TRBV14; d_gene: .; j_gene: TRBJ2-6; abundance: .
CDR3nt: TGTGCCAGCAGCCCCTTCGGGGGGGGTGGAAACACCATATATTTT; CDR3aa: CASSPFGGGGNTIYF; v_gene: TRBV9; d_gene: .; j_gene: TRBJ1-3; abundance: .
CDR3nt: TGTGCCAGCAGTGAAAGACAGTATAGCAATCAGCCCCAGCATTTT; CDR3aa: CASSERQYSNQPQHF; v_gene: TRBV6-1; d_gene: .; j_gene: TRBJ1-5; abundance: .
CDR3nt: TGTGCCAGCAGTACAACGACAGGATATGGCTACACCTTC; CDR3aa: CASSTTTGYGYTF; v_gene: TRBV27; d_gene: .; j_gene: TRBJ1-2; abundance: .
CDR3nt: TGTGCCAGCAGCCAAGATCTGGGGGGGCTACCCACGAGTGGTTATGGCTACACCTTC; CDR3aa: CASSQDLGGLPTSGYGYTF; v_gene: TRBV4-2; d_gene: .; j_gene: TRBJ1-2; abundance: .
CDR3nt: TGCGCCAGCAGCCAGGTTCTAGGGGGGGCTGAGACCCAGTACTTC; CDR3aa: CASSQVLGGAETQYF; v_gene: TRBV4-1; d_gene: .; j_gene: TRBJ2-5; abundance: .
CDR3nt: TGTGCCATCAGGAAACAGGATAATTCACCCCTCCACTTT; CDR3aa: CAIRKQDNSPLHF; v_gene: TRBV10-3; d_gene: .; j_gene: TRBJ1-6; abundance: few
CDR3nt: TGTGCCAGCAGTCGACGGGAGGACCGGAGGAGAGGTGGCTACACCTTC; CDR3aa: CASSRREDRRRGGYTF; v_gene: TRBV6-6; d_gene: .; j_gene: TRBJ1-2; abundance: .
CDR3nt: TGTGCCACCAGTGATTTCAGGGTATCCGCCTTAGATACGCAGTATTTT; CDR3aa: CATSDFRVSALDTQYF; v_gene: TRBV24-1; d_gene: .; j_gene: TRBJ2-3; abundance: once
CDR3nt: TGTGCCAGCAGTTTGGTGGGCAACTATGGCTACACCTTC; CDR3aa: CASSLVGNYGYTF; v_gene: TRBV6-2/TRBV6-3; d_gene: .; j_gene: TRBJ1-2; abundance: few
CDR3nt: TGTGCCAGCAGCGAAGGGGTAACTAGCACAGATACGCAGTATTTT; CDR3aa: CASSEGVTSTDTQYF; v_gene: TRBV14; d_gene: .; j_gene: TRBJ2-3; abundance: .
CDR3nt: TGTGCCAGCAGCTTAGTCGGGGGGGGTCTGAACACTGAAGCTTTCTTT; CDR3aa: CASSLVGGGLNTEAFF; v_gene: TRBV7-6; d_gene: .; j_gene: TRBJ1-1; abundance: .
CDR3nt: TGTGCCAGCAGCCGCTTCCAAGATGGCACAGATACGCAGTATTTT; CDR3aa: CASSRFQDGTDTQYF; v_gene: TRBV27; d_gene: .; j_gene: TRBJ2-3; abundance: once
CDR3nt: TGTGCCAGCAGTTACGGTACCACCCACGAAGCTTTCTTT; CDR3aa: CASSYGTTHEAFF; v_gene: TRBV6-5; d_gene: .; j_gene: TRBJ1-1; abundance: .
CDR3nt: TGTGCCAGCACCTTCGAGGCTAGCACAGATACGCAGTATTTT; CDR3aa: CASTFEASTDTQYF; v_gene: TRBV11-1; d_gene: .; j_gene: TRBJ2-3; abundance: .
CDR3nt: TGTGCCAGCAGTTTCAGCCGTACAGATCCTCCGTTTAATGAAAAACTGTTTTTT; CDR3aa: CASSFSRTDPPFNEKLFF; v_gene: TRBV28; d_gene: .; j_gene: TRBJ1-4; abundance: .
CDR3nt: TGTGCCAGCATACCCCGGGGCGGAGGCTATGGCTACACCTTC; CDR3aa: CASIPRGGGYGYTF; v_gene: TRBV6-5; d_gene: .; j_gene: TRBJ1-2; abundance: .
CDR3nt: TGTGCCAGCAGCGTAGAGCCAGGGTTAGGAAACACCATATATTTT; CDR3aa: CASSVEPGLGNTIYF; v_gene: TRBV9; d_gene: .; j_gene: TRBJ1-3; abundance: .
CDR3nt: TGTGCCAGCAGTCGCTTACGGGGGATATACGAGCAGTACTTC; CDR3aa: CASSRLRGIYEQYF; v_gene: TRBV6-2/TRBV6-3; d_gene: .; j_gene: TRBJ2-7; abundance: few
CDR3nt: TGTGCCAGCAGCCCAGGGAATTTTATGAACACTGAAGCTTTCTTT; CDR3aa: CASSPGNFMNTEAFF; v_gene: TRBV7-8; d_gene: .; j_gene: TRBJ1-1; abundance: .
CDR3nt: TGTGCCAGCAGCGCAGACAGGGGCTCCTACAATGAGCAGTTCTTC; CDR3aa: CASSADRGSYNEQFF; v_gene: TRBV25-1; d_gene: TRBD1; j_gene: TRBJ2-1; abundance: .
CDR3nt: TGTGCCAGCAGCCAAGATTTCCTGCCTAGCGGAGAAGAGACCCAGTACTTC; CDR3aa: CASSQDFLPSGEETQYF; v_gene: TRBV14; d_gene: TRBD2; j_gene: TRBJ2-5; abundance: .
CDR3nt: TGTGCCACCAGTGATGGGACAGGGGTTATTGAGCAGTTCTTC; CDR3aa: CATSDGTGVIEQFF; v_gene: TRBV24-1; d_gene: TRBD1; j_gene: TRBJ2-1; abundance: .
CDR3nt: TGTGCCAGCAGCCAAAGCCTCCGAGCCGGGCAGTTCTTC; CDR3aa: CASSQSLRAGQFF; v_gene: TRBV3-1/TRBV3-2; d_gene: .; j_gene: TRBJ2-1; abundance: .
CDR3nt: TGCGCCAGCAGCTTCGATCCGGGACAGTCAATCACTGAAGCTTTCTTT; CDR3aa: CASSFDPGQSITEAFF; v_gene: TRBV5-1; d_gene: TRBD1; j_gene: TRBJ1-1; abundance: .
CDR3nt: TGTGCCAGCAGCCAAGAGAGCGGGGAGCTGTTTTTT; CDR3aa: CASSQESGELFF; v_gene: TRBV7-3; d_gene: .; j_gene: TRBJ2-2; abundance: .
CDR3nt: TGCGCCAGCAGCCAAGATTGGACTAGCGGAGGAGATACGCAGTATTTT; CDR3aa: CASSQDWTSGGDTQYF; v_gene: TRBV4-3; d_gene: TRBD2; j_gene: TRBJ2-3; abundance: .
CDR3nt: TGCGCCAGCAGCTTGGAAGGGAGGGGAGATGAAAAACTGTTTTTT; CDR3aa: CASSLEGRGDEKLFF; v_gene: TRBV5-1; d_gene: .; j_gene: TRBJ1-4; abundance: .
CDR3nt: TGTGCCACCAGCAGGGGGGTTGACAGGTTTTTATTCGATGAGCAGTTCTTC; CDR3aa: CATSRGVDRFLFDEQFF; v_gene: TRBV15; d_gene: .; j_gene: TRBJ2-1; abundance: .
CDR3nt: TGTGCCAGCAGCTTAGGGCCAAGGACGGGAGGGTCCAATGAGCAGTTCTTC; CDR3aa: CASSLGPRTGGSNEQFF; v_gene: TRBV11-3; d_gene: TRBD2; j_gene: TRBJ2-1; abundance: .
CDR3nt: TGTGCCAGCAGCCCCCGACTAGCGGGAGATACTAGCACAGATACGCAGTATTTT; CDR3aa: CASSPRLAGDTSTDTQYF; v_gene: TRBV7-9; d_gene: TRBD2; j_gene: TRBJ2-3; abundance: .
CDR3nt: TGCGCCAGCAGAGGTCAGACGAACACTGAAGCTTTCTTT; CDR3aa: CASRGQTNTEAFF; v_gene: TRBV5-1; d_gene: .; j_gene: TRBJ1-1; abundance: .
CDR3nt: TGTGCCACCAGCAGAGCCCGCCCGTTGAACACTGAAGCTTTCTTT; CDR3aa: CATSRARPLNTEAFF; v_gene: TRBV15; d_gene: .; j_gene: TRBJ1-1; abundance: .
CDR3nt: TGTGCCAGTAGTACCCTGACAGGGAGCAATCAGCCCCAGCATTTT; CDR3aa: CASSTLTGSNQPQHF; v_gene: TRBV19; d_gene: TRBD1; j_gene: TRBJ1-5; abundance: .
CDR3nt: TGTGCCTGGAGCACCAATAGCGGGGGGGCCATCCATACGCAGTATTTT; CDR3aa: CAWSTNSGGAIHTQYF; v_gene: TRBV30; d_gene: TRBD2; j_gene: TRBJ2-3; abundance: .
CDR3nt: TGTGCCAGTAGTGAAGGACAGGGGAGCATTCAGTACTTC; CDR3aa: CASSEGQGSIQYF; v_gene: TRBV19; d_gene: TRBD1; j_gene: TRBJ2-4; abundance: .
CDR3nt: TGCAGTGCTAGTGCCGGGGACTATTCCTACGAGCAGTACTTC; CDR3aa: CSASAGDYSYEQYF; v_gene: TRBV20-1; d_gene: TRBD2; j_gene: TRBJ2-7; abundance: .
CDR3nt: TGCGCCAGCAGCTTACTGTGGGGCACTGAAGCTTTCTTT; CDR3aa: CASSLLWGTEAFF; v_gene: TRBV4-3; d_gene: .; j_gene: TRBJ1-1; abundance: .
CDR3nt: TGTGCTAGTGGTTTGGTACTGTCGGGAGACCCCTCTAATGAAAAACTGTTTTTT; CDR3aa: CASGLVLSGDPSNEKLFF; v_gene: TRBV12-5; d_gene: .; j_gene: TRBJ1-4; abundance: .
CDR3nt: TGTGCCAGCTCACAAAGGTTGGCAGCAACTAACTATGGCTACACCTTC; CDR3aa: CASSQRLAATNYGYTF; v_gene: TRBV18; d_gene: .; j_gene: TRBJ1-2; abundance: .
CDR3nt: TGCGCCAGCAGCCAAGAGGGGTTACTATCCTACGAGCAGTACTTC; CDR3aa: CASSQEGLLSYEQYF; v_gene: TRBV4-1; d_gene: .; j_gene: TRBJ2-7; abundance: .